These T cell receptor beta chains were read from a single sample in a study of blood T cell repertoires in COVID-19. Some clones are missing from TCRdb's copy, which holds only in-frame ones; the method was immunoSEQ multiplex PCR. This table holds over 200,000 clones, over 80% found once. Source material: peripheral blood. These TCRs come from a man aged 30 to 45 with COVID-19, enrolled during active disease. Both conserved end residues are trimmed from each CDR3. Fields, in order: V gene, CDR3 protein.

>TRBV7-8
ASSLGSSGRGWDEQF
>TRBV29-1
SAGQGSNQPQH
>TRBV5-4
ASSLGGGTEAF
>TRBV19
ASRIGDRENEKLF
>TRBV7-3
ASSSQGAYSPLH
>TRBV28
ASSGLAGRYNEQF
>TRBV7-9
ASSLRTPGGFNTQY
>TRBV7-2
ASSEYSLYSYNEQF
>TRBV2
ASRLWGRASYNEQF
>TRBV28
ASSTSRGHGELF
>TRBV3-1/TRBV3-2
ASGQYVNTEAF
>TRBV18
ASSLLREDTEAF
>TRBV7-2
ASSFWDFGAEAF
>TRBV4-2
ASSNRETGELF
>TRBV3-1/TRBV3-2
ASSQGDRTNTGELF
>TRBV7-2
ASSPEGASGNTIY
>TRBV19
AMTDRGEGLNRTGELF
>TRBV2
ASSEARRYTEAF
>TRBV5-1
ASSREREGRNEQF
>TRBV28
GTLSQGAWGPQH
>TRBV5-4
ASSASGGREQY
>TRBV6-2/TRBV6-3
ASSGQYNEQF
>TRBV19
ASSSGRKVNEQF
>TRBV18
ASSQAGGSSYEQY
>TRBV19
ASRTDRGYYGYT
>TRBV12-3/TRBV12-4
ASSLSDMRF
>TRBV11-2
ASSPAGAGVYEQY
>TRBV7-7
ASSLGAGGWNEQF
>TRBV7-9
ASNPRGGENTEAF
>TRBV11-2
ASSLPSTGEKLF
>TRBV5-1
ASSEAADTQY
>TRBV7-3
ASSRRFQVEGANTEAF
>TRBV9
ASSVGDRELDTEAF
>TRBV7-8
ASSGKGGAWNTEAF
>TRBV5-6
ASSPGQGGQPQH
>TRBV19
ASSMSRVEQY